Below, 5 T cell receptor beta chains from the same sample are listed, as sequenced in a study of naive and memory T cell subsets. An equimolar mix of two oligonucleotides served as the beta constant-region primer for TRBC1 and TRBC2. In TCRdb, the UMI-ligation and nested PCR reads were re-called with MiXCR into one record per CDR3 protein. Of about 21,000 distinct CDR3 sequences listed, 11% are singletons. Source material: central memory CD8+ T cells from blood. Receptors were obtained from a human donor in good health.

The table lists this clonotype with many counts. The chain employs TRBV15 and TRBJ2-3, with D perhaps assigned TRBD1 or TRBD2 (6 bases each). CDR3 length equals 16 residues. Germline loops: CDR1 LNHNV, CDR2 YYDKDF (reference sequence). The V and J ends lost 4 bases and 1 base respectively, with 15 bases between them. Written as DNA, the CDR3 is TGTGCCACCAGCAAAAACCCCGGGGGCGGCACAGATACGCAGTATTTT. Encoded protein: CATSKNPGGGTDTQYF.

This clonotype was recorded many times. The rearrangement uses TRBV20-1 and TRBJ1-2; TRBD1 is a possible D gene (6 bases). The CDR3 loop spans 14 amino acids. V shed 6 bases and J shed 6 bases, with 20 bases lying between them. Germline CDR1 and CDR2: DFQATT and SNEGSKA (reference sequence). Here the CDR3 reads CSAMEDRTTDGYTF. The DNA of the CDR3 is TGCAGTGCCATGGAGGACAGAACGACCGATGGCTACACCTTC.

The CDR3: CASSRAGRNGYTF. The CDR3 bases are TGTGCCAGCAGCCGGGCGGGCAGAAATGGCTACACCTTC. J is TRBJ1-2 and V is TRBV28; D unclear. V was trimmed by 6 bases and J by 6 bases, leaving 14 bases between them. Per the germline V gene, CDR1 is MDHEN and CDR2 is SYDVKM. This CDR3 is 13 amino acids long.

This clonotype was detected ten times or more. V is TRBV10-3 and J is TRBJ1-2; D unclear. CDR1 and CDR2 from the germline V gene are ENHRY and SYGVKD. V was cut by 0 bases and J by 3 bases, with 20 bases left in between. The CDR3 runs 18 residues. The CDR3 reads CAISESFRVSGDDYGYTF. The CDR3 DNA reads as TGTGCCATCAGTGAGTCGTTTCGAGTGTCGGGTGACGACTATGGCTACACCTTC.

This clonotype is termed medium-sized. The genes are TRBV7-9 and TRBJ1-3; D possibly corresponds to TRBD1 (6 bases). Germline CDR1 is SEHNR and CDR2 is FQNEAQ (reference sequence). Trimming removed 1 base at V and 2 bases at J, with 12 bases between. This CDR3 contains 16 residues. The CDR3 nucleotides are TGTGCCAGCAGCTTAGGGCGACAGGCTCCTGGAAACACCATATATTTT. Its protein is CASSLGRQAPGNTIYF. The full variable domain, in which reference TRBV7-9 and TRBJ1-3 provide the parts outside the CDR3, is DTGVSQNPRHKITKRGQNVTFRCDPISEHNRLYWYRQTLGQGPEFLTYFQNEAQLEKSRLLSDRFSAERPKGSFSTLEIQRTEQGDSAMYLCASSLGRQAPGNTIYFGEGSWLTVV.